This T cell receptor (beta chain) was sequenced in a study of T cells in Graves' hyperthyroidism and ophthalmopathy. Trimming took 4 bases from V and 2 from J, leaving 15 bases between them. CDR1 and CDR2 (germline): DFQATT, SNEGSKA (reference sequence). The length of the CDR3 is 15 residues. Overall study findings and caveats: The model identified upcoming ophthalmopathy a median approximately six months ahead of onset. In the blood, most expanded thyroid clonotypes above 0.001 appeared as well.

Amplification targeted TCR beta CDR3 regions from RNA transcripts. The study used the HTBI primer set for a first-round RT-PCR of the TCR CDR3. TCRdb re-analysed the multiplex PCR reads in MiXCR, keeping a single row per CDR3 protein. The sample has 300,000 to 400,000 distinct CDR3 sequences, around a sixth seen once; the top ten hold over 35%. This clonotype occurred many times. As yet, its antigen is unknown. Every diagnosis used clinical symptoms, serum thyroxine and TRAb, thyroid ultrasound and orbital computed tomography. PBMCs were sourced from more than 7.5 ml fresh peripheral blood. Sequenced sample: blood. The chain recombines TRBV20-1 with TRBJ1-5; D is uncertain. This clonotype originated in a man between 18 and 29 years old with Graves' ophthalmopathy. The CDR3 DNA is TGCAGTGCTACTCCGGGTCAAAGAGGCAATCAGCCCCAGCATTTT. This translates into CSATPGQRGNQPQHF.